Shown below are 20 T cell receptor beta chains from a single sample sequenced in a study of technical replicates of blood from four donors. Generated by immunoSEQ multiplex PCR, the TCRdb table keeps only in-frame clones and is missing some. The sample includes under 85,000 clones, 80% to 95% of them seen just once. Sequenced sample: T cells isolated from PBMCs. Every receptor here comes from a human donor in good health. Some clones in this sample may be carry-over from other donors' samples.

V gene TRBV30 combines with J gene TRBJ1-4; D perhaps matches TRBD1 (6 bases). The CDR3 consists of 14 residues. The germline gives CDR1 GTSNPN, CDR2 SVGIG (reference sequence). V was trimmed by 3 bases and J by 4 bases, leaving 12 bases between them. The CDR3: CAWRSWDINEKLFF. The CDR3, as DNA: TGTGCCTGGAGATCCTGGGACATTAATGAAAAACTGTTTTTT.

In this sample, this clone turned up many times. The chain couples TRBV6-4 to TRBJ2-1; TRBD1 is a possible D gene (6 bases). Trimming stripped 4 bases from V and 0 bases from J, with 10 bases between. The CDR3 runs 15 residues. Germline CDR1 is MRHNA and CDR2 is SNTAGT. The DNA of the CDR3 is TGTGCCAGCAGTGCTCAGGACAGCTCCTACAATGAGCAGTTCTTC. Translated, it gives CASSAQDSSYNEQFF.

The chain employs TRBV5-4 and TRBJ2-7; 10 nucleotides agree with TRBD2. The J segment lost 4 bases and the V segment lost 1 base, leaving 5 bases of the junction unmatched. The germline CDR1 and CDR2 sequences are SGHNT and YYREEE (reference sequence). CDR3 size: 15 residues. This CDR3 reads CASSLLSGRRYEQYF. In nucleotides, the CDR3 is TGTGCCAGCAGCTTGCTTAGCGGGAGGAGGTACGAGCAGTACTTC. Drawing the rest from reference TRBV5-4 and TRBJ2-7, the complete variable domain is ETGVTQSPTHLIKTRGQQVTLRCSSQSGHNTVSWYQQALGQGPQFIFQYYREEENGRGNFPPRFSGLQFPNYSSELNVNALELDDSALYLCASSLLSGRRYEQYFGPGTRLTVT.

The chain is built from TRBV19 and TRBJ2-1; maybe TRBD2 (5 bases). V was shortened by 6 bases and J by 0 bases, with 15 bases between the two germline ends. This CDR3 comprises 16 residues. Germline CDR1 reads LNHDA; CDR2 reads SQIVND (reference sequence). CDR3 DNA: TGTGCCAGTAGAATGACTACCCTAGACTCCTACAATGAGCAGTTCTTC. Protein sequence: CASRMTTLDSYNEQFF.

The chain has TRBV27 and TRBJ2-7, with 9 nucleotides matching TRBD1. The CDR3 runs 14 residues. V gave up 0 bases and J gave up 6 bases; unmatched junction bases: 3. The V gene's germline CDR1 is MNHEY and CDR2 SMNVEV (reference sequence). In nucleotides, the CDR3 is TGTGCCAGCAGTTTATCGACAGGGGGGTTCGAGCAGTACTTC. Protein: CASSLSTGGFEQYF.

The CDR3 reads CASSQGFTQPGGYTF. In DNA, the CDR3 is TGCGCCAGCAGCCAAGGTTTTACCCAACCGGGGGGCTACACCTTC. The gene calls are TRBV4-3 and TRBJ1-2; D remains unclear. Trimming stripped 1 base from V and 8 bases from J, with 17 bases between. The CDR3 has 15 residues. Per germline, CDR1 LGHNA and CDR2 YSLEER.

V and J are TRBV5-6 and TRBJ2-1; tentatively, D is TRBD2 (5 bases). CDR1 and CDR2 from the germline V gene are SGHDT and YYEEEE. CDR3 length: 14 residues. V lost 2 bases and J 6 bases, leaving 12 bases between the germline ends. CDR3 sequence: CASSFSVRVNEQFF. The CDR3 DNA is TGTGCCAGCAGCTTCTCAGTGCGGGTCAATGAGCAGTTCTTC. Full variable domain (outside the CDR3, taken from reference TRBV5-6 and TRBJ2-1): DAGVTQSPTHLIKTRGQQVTLRCSPKSGHDTVSWYQQALGQGPQFIFQYYEEEERQRGNFPDRFSGHQFPNYSSELNVNALLLGDSALYLCASSFSVRVNEQFFGPGTRLTVL.

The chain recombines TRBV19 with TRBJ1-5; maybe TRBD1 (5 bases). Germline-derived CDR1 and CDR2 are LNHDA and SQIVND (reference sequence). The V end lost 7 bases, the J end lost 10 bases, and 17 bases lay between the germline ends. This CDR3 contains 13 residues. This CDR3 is CASNVQGSRPQHF. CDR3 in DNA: TGTGCCAGTAACGTGCAGGGAAGTAGACCCCAGCATTTT. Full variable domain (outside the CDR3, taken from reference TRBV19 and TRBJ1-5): DGGITQSPKYLFRKEGQNVTLSCEQNLNHDAMYWYRQDPGQGLRLIYYSQIVNDFQKGDIAEGYSVSREKKESFPLTVTSAQKNPTAFYLCASNVQGSRPQHFGDGTRLSIL.

CDR3 residues: CASSLSVRSYGYTF. As DNA, the CDR3 is TGTGCCAGCAGCTTAAGTGTTCGTAGCTATGGCTACACCTTC. The gene calls are TRBV7-9 and TRBJ1-2, with D uncertain. The CDR3 is 14 residues long. V was cut by 2 bases and J by 4 bases, with 11 bases left in between. Germline V gene data show CDR1 as SEHNR and CDR2 as FQNEAQ (reference sequence).

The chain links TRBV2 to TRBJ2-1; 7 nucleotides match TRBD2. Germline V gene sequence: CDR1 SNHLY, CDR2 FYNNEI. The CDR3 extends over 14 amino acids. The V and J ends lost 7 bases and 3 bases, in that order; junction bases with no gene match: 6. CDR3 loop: CASTSGTIYNEQFF. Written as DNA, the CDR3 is TGTGCCAGCACATCCGGGACTATCTACAATGAGCAGTTCTTC.

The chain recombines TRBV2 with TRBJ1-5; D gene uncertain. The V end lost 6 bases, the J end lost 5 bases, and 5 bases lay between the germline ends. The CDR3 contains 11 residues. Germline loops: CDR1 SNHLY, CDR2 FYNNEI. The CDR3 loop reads CASRLDQPQHF. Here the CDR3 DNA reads TGTGCCAGCAGACTAGATCAGCCCCAGCATTTT.

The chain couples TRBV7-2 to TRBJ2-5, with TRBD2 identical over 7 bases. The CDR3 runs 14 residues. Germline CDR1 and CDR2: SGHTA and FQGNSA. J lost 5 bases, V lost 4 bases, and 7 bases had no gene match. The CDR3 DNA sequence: TGTGCCAGCAGCTCGATGGGGGGGAGGGAGACCCAGTACTTC. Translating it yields CASSSMGGRETQYF.

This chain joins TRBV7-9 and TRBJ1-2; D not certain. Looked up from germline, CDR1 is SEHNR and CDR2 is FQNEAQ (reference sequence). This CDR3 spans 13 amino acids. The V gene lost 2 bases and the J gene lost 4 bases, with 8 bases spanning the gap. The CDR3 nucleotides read TGTGCCAGCAGCTTATACATCCGCTATGGCTACACCTTC. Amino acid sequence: CASSLYIRYGYTF.

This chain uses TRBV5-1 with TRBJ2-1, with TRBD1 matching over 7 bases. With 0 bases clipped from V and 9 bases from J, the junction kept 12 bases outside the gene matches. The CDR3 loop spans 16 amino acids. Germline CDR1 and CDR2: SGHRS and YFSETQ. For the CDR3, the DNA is TGCGCCAGCAGCTTGGGAGGACAGGCCTCTTTCGGTGAGCAGTTCTTC. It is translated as CASSLGGQASFGEQFF.

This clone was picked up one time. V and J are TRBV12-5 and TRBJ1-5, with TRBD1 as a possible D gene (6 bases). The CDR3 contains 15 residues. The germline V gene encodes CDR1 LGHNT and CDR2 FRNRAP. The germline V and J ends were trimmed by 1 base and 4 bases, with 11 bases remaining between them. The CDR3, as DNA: TGTGCTAGTGGTTTGGACAGGGTGCGTAATCAGCCCCAGCATTTT. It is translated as CASGLDRVRNQPQHF.

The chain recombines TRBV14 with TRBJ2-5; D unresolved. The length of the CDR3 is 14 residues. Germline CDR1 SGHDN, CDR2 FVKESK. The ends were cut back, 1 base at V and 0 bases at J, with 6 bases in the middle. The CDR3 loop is CASSQVLYQETQYF. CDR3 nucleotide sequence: TGTGCCAGCAGCCAAGTCCTGTACCAAGAGACCCAGTACTTC.

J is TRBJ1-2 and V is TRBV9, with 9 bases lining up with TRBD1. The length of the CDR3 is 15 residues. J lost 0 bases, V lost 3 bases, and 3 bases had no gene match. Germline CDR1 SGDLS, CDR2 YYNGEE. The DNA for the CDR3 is TGTGCCAGCAGCGGACAGGGGGGGTCTAACTATGGCTACACCTTC. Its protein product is CASSGQGGSNYGYTF.

The CDR3 DNA follows: TGTGCCAGCAGTGTTAACAATTATCAGCCCCAGCATTTT. Translation: CASSVNNYQPQHF. V gene TRBV2 combines with J gene TRBJ1-5; D is unclear. The CDR3 runs to 13 residues. V lost 4 bases, J lost 5 bases, and 9 bases lay in between. Germline values: CDR1 SNHLY, CDR2 FYNNEI.

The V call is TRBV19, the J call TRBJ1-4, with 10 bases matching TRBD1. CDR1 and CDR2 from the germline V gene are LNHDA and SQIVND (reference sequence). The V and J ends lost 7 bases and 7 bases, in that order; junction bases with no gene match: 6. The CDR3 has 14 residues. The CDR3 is CASTPTGGFEKLFF. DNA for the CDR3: TGTGCCAGTACCCCGACAGGGGGCTTTGAAAAACTGTTTTTT.

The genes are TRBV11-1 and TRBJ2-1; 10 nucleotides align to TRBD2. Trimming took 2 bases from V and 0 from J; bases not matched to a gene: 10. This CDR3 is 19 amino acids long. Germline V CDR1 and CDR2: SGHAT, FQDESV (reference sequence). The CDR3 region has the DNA TGTGCCAGCAGCTTAAATCCCCTAGCGGGAGCCCTCTCCTACAATGAGCAGTTCTTC. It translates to CASSLNPLAGALSYNEQFF.